This T cell receptor (beta chain) is from a study of blood T cell repertoires in COVID-19 (dated by TCRdb to 2018 to 2020). Regarding the complete study: Samples covering the acute and convalescent phases of COVID-19 were provided by collaborators in the United States, Italy and Spain. The material from the prospective study consisted of cDNA or gDNA derived from T cells, B-cell-depleted T cells, or PBMCs. The dataset comprised deeply sampled blood TCRbeta repertoires from subjects exposed to, actively infected with, or recovered from COVID-19. A freely available public database, intended as a resource for researchers studying the immune response to SARS-CoV-2, is where the repertoires were released. The samples were drawn from the first 160 participants of the ongoing ImmuneRACE study and from more than 1,000 subjects provided by 6 global collaborators. Nearly every sample came with metadata listing a de-identified subject ID, COVID-19 status, age in years and sex. Where available, HLA class I and class II types were taken from metadata supplied by the sample provider and were not determined by assay-based typing. Study-level results and caveats: How much clinical and demographic metadata was included differed by source and by participant, and the metadata was provided uncurated.

Concerning this clone: Its antigen remains unidentified. No base-level quality is on record; no much larger clone is a single base apart.

The CDR3 measures 16 amino acids from cysteine to phenylalanine. Only the CDR3 DNA is retained, 48 bases long and in frame from the first base. V is trimmed back by 6 bases and J by 0 bases, and the junction contains 8 bases that no gene match accounts for. CDR1 MNHNY and CDR2 SVGAGI were looked up in the germline V gene (reference sequence). TCRbeta CDR3 regions were amplified from genomic DNA by means of the immunoSEQ Assay, a bias-controlled multiplex PCR. The source study handled its data this way. The number of nucleated cells in each sample was estimated by amplification of reference gene primers within the assay. Sequence reads were collapsed and filtered to measure the absolute abundance of every unique TCRbeta CDR3 rearrangement. For each sample, productive Simpson clonality was calculated as the square root of Simpson's diversity index over productive rearrangements. The table comes from immuneACCESS by way of TCRdb, which keeps in-frame sequences with V and J called. Part of the clones is missing from these tables; in studies checked, under half for an unresolved V gene and the rest for unknown reasons. The V and J calls and clone size were taken over from that table, and D and trimming were inferred from the DNA. Here the sample has more than 250,000 clones; less than 85% occur a single time. The top ten clonotypes cover about 5% of the sample.

Another Seattle source contributed samples from volunteer blood donors who had recovered from COVID-19. Whole blood was collected in K2EDTA tubes by collaborating institutions according to the institutions' own protocols. Collaborator samples were shipped for TCRbeta analysis as frozen whole blood, isolated PBMCs, or DNA extracted from either sample type. The sequencing input was peripheral blood. This TCR was recovered from a man between 60 and 75 years old who had recovered from COVID-19. The V and J segments used are TRBV6-6 and TRBJ2-3; 8 bases in between match TRBD1. The DNA reads TGTGCCAGCAGGAAAGGGACAGGCCATAGCACAGATACGCAGTATTTT. This translates into CASRKGTGHSTDTQYF.